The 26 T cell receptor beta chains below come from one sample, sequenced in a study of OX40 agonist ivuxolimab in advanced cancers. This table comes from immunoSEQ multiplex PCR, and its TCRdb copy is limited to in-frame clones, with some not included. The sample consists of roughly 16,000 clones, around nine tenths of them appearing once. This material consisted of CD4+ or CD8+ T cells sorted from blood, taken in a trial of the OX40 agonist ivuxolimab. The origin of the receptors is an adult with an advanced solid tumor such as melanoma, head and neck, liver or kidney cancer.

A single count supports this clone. The CDR3, as DNA: TGCGCCAGCAGGAAGGGACAGGAGGAAAATGGCTACACCTTC. Protein product: CASRKGQEENGYTF. V is TRBV5-1 and J is TRBJ1-2; 8 nucleotides line up with TRBD1. The CDR3 totals 14 residues. The germline V gene has CDR1 SGHRS and CDR2 YFSETQ. Trimming removed 5 bases from V and 6 bases from J; junction bases left unmatched: 9.

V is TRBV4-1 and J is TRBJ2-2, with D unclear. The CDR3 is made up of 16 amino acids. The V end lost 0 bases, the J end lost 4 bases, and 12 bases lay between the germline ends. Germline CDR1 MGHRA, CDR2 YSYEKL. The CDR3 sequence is CASSQEVIPSTGELFF. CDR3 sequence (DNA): TGCGCCAGCAGCCAAGAGGTTATCCCTTCCACCGGGGAGCTGTTTTTT.

The CDR3 spells CASTPRDRGFTDTQYF. CDR3 sequence (DNA): TGTGCCAGCACCCCTCGGGACAGGGGATTCACAGATACGCAGTATTTT. V and J are TRBV9 and TRBJ2-3; 10 nucleotides line up with TRBD1. The CDR3 length is 16 residues. With 6 bases clipped from V and 2 bases from J, the junction kept 9 bases outside the gene matches. Per germline, CDR1 SGDLS and CDR2 YYNGEE.

Here the CDR3 DNA reads TGTGCCAGCAGCTTAGAAGGGAACACCGGGGAGCTGTTTTTT. Translated: CASSLEGNTGELFF. This chain links TRBV11-3 with TRBJ2-2; D gene unclear. Germline-derived CDR1 and CDR2 are SGHNT and YENEEA. The germline V and J ends were trimmed by 0 bases and 1 base, with 3 bases remaining between them. CDR3 size: 14 residues. Filled out from reference TRBV11-3 and TRBJ2-2, the complete variable domain reads EAGVVQSPRYKIIEKKQPVAFWCNPISGHNTLYWYLQNLGQGPELLIRYENEEAVDDSQLPKDRFSAERLKGVDSTLKIQPAELGDSAVYLCASSLEGNTGELFFGEGSRLTVL.

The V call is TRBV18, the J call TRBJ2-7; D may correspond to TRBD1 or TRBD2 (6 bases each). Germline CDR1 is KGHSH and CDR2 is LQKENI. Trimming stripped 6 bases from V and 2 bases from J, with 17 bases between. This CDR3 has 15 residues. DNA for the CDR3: TGTGCCAGCTCCCCAGAGGGGGGATCTGCCTACGAGCAGTACTTC. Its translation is CASSPEGGSAYEQYF.

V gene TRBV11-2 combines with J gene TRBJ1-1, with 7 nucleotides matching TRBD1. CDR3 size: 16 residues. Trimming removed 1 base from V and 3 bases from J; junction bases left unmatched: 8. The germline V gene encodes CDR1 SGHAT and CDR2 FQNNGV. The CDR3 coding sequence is TGTGCCAGCAGCTTAGCCGGAGGGGGCTGGTACACTGAAGCTTTCTTT. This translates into CASSLAGGGWYTEAFF.

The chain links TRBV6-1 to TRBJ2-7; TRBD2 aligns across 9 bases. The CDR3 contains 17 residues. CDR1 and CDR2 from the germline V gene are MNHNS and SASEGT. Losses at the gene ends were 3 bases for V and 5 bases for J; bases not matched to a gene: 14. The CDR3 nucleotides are TGTGCCAGCAGTGAGGGGAGGCTAACGCGGGAGGGGAACGAGCAGTACTTC. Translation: CASSEGRLTREGNEQYF.

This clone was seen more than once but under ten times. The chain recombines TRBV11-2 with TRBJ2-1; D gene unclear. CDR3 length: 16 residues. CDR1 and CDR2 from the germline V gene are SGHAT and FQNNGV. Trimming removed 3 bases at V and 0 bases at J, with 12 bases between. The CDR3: CASSFKRPSSYNEQFF. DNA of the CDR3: TGTGCCAGCAGCTTTAAGCGCCCGAGCTCCTACAATGAGCAGTTCTTC.

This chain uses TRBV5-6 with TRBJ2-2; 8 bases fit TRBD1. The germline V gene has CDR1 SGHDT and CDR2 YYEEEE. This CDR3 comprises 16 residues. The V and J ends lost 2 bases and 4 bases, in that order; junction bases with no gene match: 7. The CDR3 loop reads CASSFPRTGSTGELFF. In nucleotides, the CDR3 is TGTGCCAGCAGCTTTCCACGGACAGGGTCCACCGGGGAGCTGTTTTTT.

The CDR3 sequence: CAWREPAGVYEQYF. The CDR3 coding sequence is TGTGCCTGGAGAGAGCCGGCAGGGGTCTACGAGCAGTACTTC. The chain combines TRBV30 with TRBJ2-7; D possibly corresponds to TRBD1 (6 bases). This CDR3 has 14 amino acids. CDR1 is GTSNPN, CDR2 SVGIG, per germline (reference sequence). V lost 3 bases and J lost 3, with 15 bases in between.

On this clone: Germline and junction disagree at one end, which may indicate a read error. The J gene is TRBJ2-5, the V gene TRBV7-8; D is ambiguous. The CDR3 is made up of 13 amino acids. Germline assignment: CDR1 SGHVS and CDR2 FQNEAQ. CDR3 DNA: TGTGCCAGCAGCTTGTTAGTACGGACCCAGGTCGACTTC. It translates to CASSLLVRTQVDF. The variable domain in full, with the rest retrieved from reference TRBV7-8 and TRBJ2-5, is GAGVSQSPRYKVAKRGQDVALRCDPISGHVSLFWYQQALGQGPEFLTYFQNEAQLDKSGLPSDRFFAERPEGSVSTLKIQRTQQEDSAVYLCASSLLVRTQVDFGPGTRLLVL.

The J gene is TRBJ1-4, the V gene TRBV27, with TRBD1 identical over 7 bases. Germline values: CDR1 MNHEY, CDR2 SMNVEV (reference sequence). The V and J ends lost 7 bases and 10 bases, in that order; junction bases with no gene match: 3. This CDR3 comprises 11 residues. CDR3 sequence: CASKGAGKLFF. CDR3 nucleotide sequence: TGTGCCAGCAAGGGGGCAGGAAAACTGTTTTTT.

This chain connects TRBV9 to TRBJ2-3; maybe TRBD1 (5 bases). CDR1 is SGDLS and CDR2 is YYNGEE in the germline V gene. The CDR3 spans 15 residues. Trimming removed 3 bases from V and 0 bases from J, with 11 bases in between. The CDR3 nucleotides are TGTGCCAGCAGCGCATCACAGGCTAGCACAGATACGCAGTATTTT. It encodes CASSASQASTDTQYF.

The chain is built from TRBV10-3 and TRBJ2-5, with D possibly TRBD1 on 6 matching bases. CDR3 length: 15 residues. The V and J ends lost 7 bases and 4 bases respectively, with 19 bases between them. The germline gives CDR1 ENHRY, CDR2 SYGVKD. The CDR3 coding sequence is TGTGCCATCATGGGTGGGGGCGCTCTCCCAGAGACCCAGTACTTC. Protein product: CAIMGGGALPETQYF.

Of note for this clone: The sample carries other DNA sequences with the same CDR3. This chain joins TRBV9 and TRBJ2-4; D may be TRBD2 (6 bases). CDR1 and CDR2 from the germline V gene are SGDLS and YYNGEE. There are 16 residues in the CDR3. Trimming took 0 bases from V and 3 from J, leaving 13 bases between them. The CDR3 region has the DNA TGTGCCAGCAGCGTAGAGGGGTTGGGGGGCAAAAACATTCAGTACTTC. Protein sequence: CASSVEGLGGKNIQYF.

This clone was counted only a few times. The DNA of the CDR3 is TGTGCCAGCAGAGAAACAGGGAATGAAAAACTGTTTTTT. It translates to CASRETGNEKLFF. The chain links TRBV6-1 to TRBJ1-4, with D tentatively TRBD1 (6 bases). The germline V gene has CDR1 MNHNS and CDR2 SASEGT. The CDR3 has 13 residues. The V end lost 6 bases, the J end lost 5 bases, and 10 bases lay between the germline ends.

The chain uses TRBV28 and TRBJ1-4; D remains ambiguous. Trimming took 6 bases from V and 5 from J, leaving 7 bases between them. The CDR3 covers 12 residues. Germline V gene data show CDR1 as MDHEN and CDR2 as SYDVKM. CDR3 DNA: TGTGCCAGCAGGAGGTCCAATGAAAAACTGTTTTTT. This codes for CASRRSNEKLFF.

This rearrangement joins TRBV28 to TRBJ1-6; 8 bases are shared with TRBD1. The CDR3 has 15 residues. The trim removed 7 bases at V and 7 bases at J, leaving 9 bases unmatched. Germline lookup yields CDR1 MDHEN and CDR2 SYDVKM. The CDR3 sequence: CASTLPGGANSPLHF. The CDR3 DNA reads TGTGCCAGCACCCTCCCAGGGGGCGCGAATTCACCCCTCCACTTT.

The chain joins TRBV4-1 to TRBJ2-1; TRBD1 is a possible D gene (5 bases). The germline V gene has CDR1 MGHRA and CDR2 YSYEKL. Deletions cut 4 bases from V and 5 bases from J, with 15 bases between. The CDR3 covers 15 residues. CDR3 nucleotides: TGCGCCAGCAGCCTATCCCAGACAGATGACAATGAGCAGTTCTTC. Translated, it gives CASSLSQTDDNEQFF.

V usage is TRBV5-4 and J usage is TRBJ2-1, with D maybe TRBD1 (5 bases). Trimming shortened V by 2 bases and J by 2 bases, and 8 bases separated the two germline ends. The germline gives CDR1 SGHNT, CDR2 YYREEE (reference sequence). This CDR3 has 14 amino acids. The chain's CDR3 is CASSLRGTYNEQFF. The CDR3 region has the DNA TGTGCCAGCAGCTTAAGGGGTACCTACAATGAGCAGTTCTTC.

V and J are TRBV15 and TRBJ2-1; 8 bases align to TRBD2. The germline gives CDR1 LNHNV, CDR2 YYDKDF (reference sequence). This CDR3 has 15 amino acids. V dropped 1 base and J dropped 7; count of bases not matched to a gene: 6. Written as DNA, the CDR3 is TGTGCCACCAGCAGAGTTCTAGCGGGTGGTAATGAGCAGTTCTTC. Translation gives CATSRVLAGGNEQFF.

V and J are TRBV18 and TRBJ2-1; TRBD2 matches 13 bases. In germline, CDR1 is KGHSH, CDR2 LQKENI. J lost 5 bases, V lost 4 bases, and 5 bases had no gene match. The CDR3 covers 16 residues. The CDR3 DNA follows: TGTGCCAGCTCACGGGGACTAGCGGGATTCCACAATGAGCAGTTCTTC. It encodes CASSRGLAGFHNEQFF.

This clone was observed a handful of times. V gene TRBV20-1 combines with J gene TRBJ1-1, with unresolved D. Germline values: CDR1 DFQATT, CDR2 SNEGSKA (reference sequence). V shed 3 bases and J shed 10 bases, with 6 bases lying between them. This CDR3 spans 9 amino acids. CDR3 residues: CSARERAFF. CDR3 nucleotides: TGCAGTGCTAGGGAGAGAGCTTTCTTT.

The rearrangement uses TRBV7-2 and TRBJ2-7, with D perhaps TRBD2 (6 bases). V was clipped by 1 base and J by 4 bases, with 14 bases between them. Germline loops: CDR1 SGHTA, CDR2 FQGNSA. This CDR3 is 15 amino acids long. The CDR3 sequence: CASSLVRGNGYEQYF. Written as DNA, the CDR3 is TGTGCCAGCAGCTTAGTACGCGGGAATGGGTACGAGCAGTACTTC.

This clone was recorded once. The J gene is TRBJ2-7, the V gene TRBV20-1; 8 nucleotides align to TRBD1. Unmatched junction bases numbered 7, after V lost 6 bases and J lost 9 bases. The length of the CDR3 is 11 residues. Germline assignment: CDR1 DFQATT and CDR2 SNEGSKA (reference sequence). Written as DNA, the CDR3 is TGCAGTGCAGGACAGGGTGGCGGGCAGTACTTC. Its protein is CSAGQGGGQYF.

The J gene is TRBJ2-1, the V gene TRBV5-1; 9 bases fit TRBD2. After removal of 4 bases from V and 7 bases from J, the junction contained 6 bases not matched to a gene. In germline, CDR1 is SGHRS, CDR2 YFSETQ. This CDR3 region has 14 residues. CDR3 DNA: TGCGCCAGCAGCCTTACGACTAGCGGTAATGAGCAGTTCTTC. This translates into CASSLTTSGNEQFF.